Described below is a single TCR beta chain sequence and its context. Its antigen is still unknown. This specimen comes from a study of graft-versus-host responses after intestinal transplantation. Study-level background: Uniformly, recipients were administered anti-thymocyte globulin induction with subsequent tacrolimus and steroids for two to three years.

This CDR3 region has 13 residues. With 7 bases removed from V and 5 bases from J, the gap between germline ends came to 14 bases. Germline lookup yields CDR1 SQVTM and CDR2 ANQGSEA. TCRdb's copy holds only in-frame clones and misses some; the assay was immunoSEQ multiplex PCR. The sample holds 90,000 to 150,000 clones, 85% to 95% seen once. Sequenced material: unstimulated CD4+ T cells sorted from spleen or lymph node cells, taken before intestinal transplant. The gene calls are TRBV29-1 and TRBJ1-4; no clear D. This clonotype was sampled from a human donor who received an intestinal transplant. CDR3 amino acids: CSARPQNNEKLFF. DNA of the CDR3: TGCAGCGCCCGACCTCAGAACAATGAAAAACTGTTTTTT.